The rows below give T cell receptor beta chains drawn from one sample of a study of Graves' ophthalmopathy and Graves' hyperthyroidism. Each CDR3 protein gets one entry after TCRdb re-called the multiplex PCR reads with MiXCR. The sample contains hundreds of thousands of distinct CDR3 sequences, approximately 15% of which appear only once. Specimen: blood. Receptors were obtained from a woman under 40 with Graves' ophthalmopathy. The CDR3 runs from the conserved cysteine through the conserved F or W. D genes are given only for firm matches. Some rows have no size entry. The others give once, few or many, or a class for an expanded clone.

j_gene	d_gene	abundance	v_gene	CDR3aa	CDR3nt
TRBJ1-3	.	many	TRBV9	CASSVIPRGHLVLTGNTIYF	TGTGCCAGCAGCGTAATACCAAGGGGACACTTAGTGCTTACTGGAAACACCATATATTTT
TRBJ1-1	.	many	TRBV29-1	CSGAGQNTEAFF	TGCAGCGGGGCTGGACAGAACACTGAAGCTTTCTTT
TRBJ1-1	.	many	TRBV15	CATSRDKGNTEAFF	TGTGCCACCAGCAGAGATAAGGGGAACACTGAAGCTTTCTTT
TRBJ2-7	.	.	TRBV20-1	CSASGLTSSYEQYF	TGCAGTGCCTCGGGACTCACGAGCTCCTACGAGCAGTACTTC
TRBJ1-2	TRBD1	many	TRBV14	CASSQPGQGHYGYTF	TGTGCCAGCAGCCAACCCGGACAGGGGCACTATGGCTACACCTTC
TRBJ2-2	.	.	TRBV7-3	CASGTGSTGELFF	TGTGCCAGCGGAACAGGGAGCACCGGGGAGCTGTTTTTT
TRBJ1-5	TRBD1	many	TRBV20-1	CSATTTTGGFQPQHF	TGCAGTGCTACTACAACGACAGGGGGCTTTCAGCCCCAGCATTTT
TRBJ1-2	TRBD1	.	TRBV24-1	CATRTPGQGACGYTF	TGTGCCACCAGAACACCGGGACAGGGGGCGTGTGGCTACACCTTC
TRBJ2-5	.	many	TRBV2	CASSSLAKETQYF	TGTGCCAGCAGCTCGCTAGCGAAAGAGACCCAGTACTTC
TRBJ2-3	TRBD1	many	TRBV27	CASSRTGRDTQYF	TGTGCCAGCAGCCGGACAGGGCGGGATACGCAGTATTTT
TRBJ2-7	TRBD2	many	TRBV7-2	CASSLSSGGPSSYEQYF	TGTGCCAGCAGCTTATCTAGCGGGGGCCCTAGCTCCTACGAGCAGTACTTC
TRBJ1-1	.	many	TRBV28	CASNLRLGVMNTEAFF	TGTGCCAGCAATCTCCGATTGGGGGTAATGAACACTGAAGCTTTCTTT
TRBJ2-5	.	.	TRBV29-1	CSVGTLRTQYF	TGCAGCGTAGGGACATTAAGGACCCAGTACTTC
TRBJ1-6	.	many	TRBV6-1	CASSEGQRNSPLHF	TGTGCCAGCAGTGAAGGGCAAAGAAATTCACCCCTCCACTTT
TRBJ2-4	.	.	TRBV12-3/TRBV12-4	CASSLAGHIAKNIQYF	TGTGCCAGCAGTTTAGCTGGACATATAGCCAAAAACATTCAGTACTTC
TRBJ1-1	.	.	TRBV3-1	CASSPGHRTEAFF	TGTGCCAGCAGCCCGGGACATCGAACTGAAGCTTTCTTT
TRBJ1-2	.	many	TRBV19	CASVGTAGRGYTF	TGTGCCTCCGTAGGGACGGCGGGGAGAGGCTACACCTTC
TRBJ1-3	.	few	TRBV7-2	CASSLAGQVTDLSGNTIYF	TGTGCCAGCAGCTTAGCGGGGCAGGTTACTGATCTCTCTGGAAACACCATATATTTT
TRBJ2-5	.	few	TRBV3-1	CASSQRTQETQYF	TGTGCCAGCAGCCAGAGGACACAAGAGACCCAGTACTTC
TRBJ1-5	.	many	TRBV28	CASKGRDNQPQHF	TGTGCCAGCAAGGGCCGGGACAATCAGCCCCAGCATTTT
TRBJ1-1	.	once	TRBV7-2	CASRGTGMTEAFF	TGTGCCAGCAGGGGAACAGGGATGACTGAAGCTTTCTTT
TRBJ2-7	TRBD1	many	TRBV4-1	CASSPTTGTAYYEQYF	TGCGCCAGCAGCCCAACTACCGGGACAGCATACTACGAGCAGTACTTC
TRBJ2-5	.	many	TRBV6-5	CASSYSWGGGETQYF	TGTGCCAGCAGTTACTCGTGGGGGGGCGGGGAGACCCAGTACTTC
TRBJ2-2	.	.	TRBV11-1	CASSLDGAGRTGELFF	TGTGCCAGCAGCTTAGACGGGGCCGGACGAACCGGGGAGCTGTTTTTT
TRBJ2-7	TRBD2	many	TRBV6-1	CASTLQGGGSYEQYF	TGTGCCAGCACCTTGCAGGGCGGCGGGAGCTACGAGCAGTACTTC
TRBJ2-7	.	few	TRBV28	CASRTELTPYEQYF	TGTGCCAGCCGGACTGAATTGACTCCCTACGAGCAGTACTTC
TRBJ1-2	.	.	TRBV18	CASSPSMKYGYTF	TGTGCCAGCTCACCGTCTATGAAGTATGGCTACACCTTC
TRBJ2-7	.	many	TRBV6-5	CASSYRQSYEQYF	TGTGCCAGCAGTTACCGACAGTCCTACGAGCAGTACTTC
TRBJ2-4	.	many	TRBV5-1	CASSSTVLLAKNIQYF	TGCGCCAGCAGCTCGACAGTTCTACTAGCCAAAAACATTCAGTACTTC
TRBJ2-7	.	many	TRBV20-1	CSASDRYLTLEQYF	TGCAGTGCTAGCGACCGTTACCTTACCCTCGAGCAGTACTTC
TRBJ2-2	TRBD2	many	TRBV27	CASSPRRLAGEWDTGELFF	TGTGCCAGCAGTCCCCGCCGTCTAGCGGGAGAGTGGGACACCGGGGAGCTGTTTTTT
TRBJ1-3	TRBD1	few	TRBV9	CASSAWDRGFLNTIYF	TGTGCCAGCAGCGCTTGGGACAGGGGATTTTTAAACACCATATATTTT
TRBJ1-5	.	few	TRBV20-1	CSARVRENQPQHF	TGCAGTGCTAGAGTGCGGGAGAATCAGCCCCAGCATTTT